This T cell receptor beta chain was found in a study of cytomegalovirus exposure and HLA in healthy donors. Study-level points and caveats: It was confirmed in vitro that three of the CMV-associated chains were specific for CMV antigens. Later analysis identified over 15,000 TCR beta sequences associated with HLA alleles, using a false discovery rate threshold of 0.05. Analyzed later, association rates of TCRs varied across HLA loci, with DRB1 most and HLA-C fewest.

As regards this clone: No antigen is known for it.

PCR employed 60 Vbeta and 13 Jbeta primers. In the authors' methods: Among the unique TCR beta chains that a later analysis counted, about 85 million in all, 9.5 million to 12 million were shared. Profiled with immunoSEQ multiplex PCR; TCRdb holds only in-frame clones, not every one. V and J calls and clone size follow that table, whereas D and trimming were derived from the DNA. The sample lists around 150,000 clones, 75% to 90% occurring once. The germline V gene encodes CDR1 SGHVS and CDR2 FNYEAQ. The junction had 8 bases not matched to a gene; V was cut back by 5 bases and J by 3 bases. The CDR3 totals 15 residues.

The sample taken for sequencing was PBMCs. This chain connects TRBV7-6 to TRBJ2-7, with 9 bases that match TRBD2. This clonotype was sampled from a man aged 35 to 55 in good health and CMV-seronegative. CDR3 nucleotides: TGTGCCAGCAGCCGAGGGGGCGGGGGGGTCTACGAGCAGTACTTC. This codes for CASSRGGGGVYEQYF.